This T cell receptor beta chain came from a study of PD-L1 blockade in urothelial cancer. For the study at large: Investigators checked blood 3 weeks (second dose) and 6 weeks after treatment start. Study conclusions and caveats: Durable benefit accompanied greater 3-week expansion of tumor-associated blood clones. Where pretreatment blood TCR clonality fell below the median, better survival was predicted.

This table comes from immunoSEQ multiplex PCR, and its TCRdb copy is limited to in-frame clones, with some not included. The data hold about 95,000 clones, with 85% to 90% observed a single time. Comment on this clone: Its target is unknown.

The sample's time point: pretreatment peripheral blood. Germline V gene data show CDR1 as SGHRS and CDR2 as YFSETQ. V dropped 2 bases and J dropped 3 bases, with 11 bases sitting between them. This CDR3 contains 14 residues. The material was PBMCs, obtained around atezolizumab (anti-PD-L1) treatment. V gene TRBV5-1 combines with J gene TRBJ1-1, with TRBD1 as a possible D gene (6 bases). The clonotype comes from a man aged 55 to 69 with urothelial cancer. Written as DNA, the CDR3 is TGCGCCAGCAGCTTCGGGGGGCTGGACACTGAAGCTTTCTTT. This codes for CASSFGGLDTEAFF.